This T cell receptor beta chain was recovered during a study of blood T cell repertoires in COVID-19. Study information: Samples came from the United States, Italy and Spain, spanning acute and convalescent COVID-19. Sample material is recorded as cDNA or gDNA derived from T cells, B-cell-depleted T cells, or PBMCs.

Trimming took off 2 bases at V and 1 base at J, with 15 bases between the two ends. The germline V gene has CDR1 SGDLS and CDR2 YYNGEE. The CDR3 extends over 16 amino acids. The authors' processing: It was from reference gene primer amplification that nucleated cell counts were estimated. The method was immunoSEQ multiplex PCR; TCRdb's version includes in-frame clones alone and lacks a portion of them. V and J calls and clone size come straight from that table; D and trimming were deduced from the DNA. The data show about 120,000 clones, with 60% to 85% seen just once and roughly 2% held by the top ten.

Sequencing used peripheral blood. This TCR was recovered from a man aged 65 to 79 with acute or convalescent COVID-19. The V call is TRBV9, the J call TRBJ1-2; no clear D gene. The CDR3, as DNA: TGTGCCAGCAGCGTCAGAGGAGGAAGTCTTAACTATGGCTACACCTTC. Translation: CASSVRGGSLNYGYTF.